These 30 T cell receptor beta chains were sequenced from one sample in a study of T cell responses to AZD1222 COVID-19 vaccine. The table came from immunoSEQ multiplex PCR; TCRdb's copy has only in-frame clones and leaves some out. Of 90,000 to 120,000 clones listed, approximately 88% were seen once; the top ten hold about 6.6%. The source was peripheral blood, collected on day 0 of AZD1222 vaccination. The receptor source for this set is an adult in good health.

V usage is TRBV5-1 and J usage is TRBJ2-2; tentatively, D is TRBD1 (5 bases). Looked up from germline, CDR1 is SGHRS and CDR2 is YFSETQ. The ends were cut back, 0 bases at V and 4 bases at J, with 10 bases in the middle. CDR3 length: 15 amino acids. Written as DNA, the CDR3 is TGCGCCAGCAGCTTGGACGTAAGGGGCACCGGGGAGCTGTTTTTT. This encodes CASSLDVRGTGELFF. Complete variable domain (other parts from reference TRBV5-1 and TRBJ2-2): KAGVTQTPRYLIKTRGQQVTLSCSPISGHRSVSWYQQTPGQGLQFLFEYFSETQRNKGNFPGRFSGRQFSNSRSEMNVSTLELGDSALYLCASSLDVRGTGELFFGEGSRLTVL.

The chain uses TRBV5-5 and TRBJ1-5; D possibly corresponds to TRBD1 (5 bases). V was clipped by 3 bases and J by 1 base, with 14 bases between them. Germline CDR1 is SGHKS and CDR2 is YYEKEE (reference sequence). This CDR3 has 16 amino acids. The CDR3 region is CASSWGLGMSNQPQHF. For the CDR3, the DNA is TGTGCCAGCAGCTGGGGGTTGGGGATGAGCAATCAGCCCCAGCATTTT.

The CDR3 sequence: CASRPPGTGETEAFF. In DNA form, the CDR3 reads TGTGCCAGCAGACCCCCCGGGACAGGGGAAACTGAAGCTTTCTTT. V gene TRBV7-9 combines with J gene TRBJ1-1, with TRBD1 matching 10 bases. Germline V gene data show CDR1 as SEHNR and CDR2 as FQNEAQ (reference sequence). The CDR3 has 15 amino acids. V trimming: 6 bases; J trimming: 5 bases; junction bases outside the gene matches: 9.

CDR3 sequence reads: CASRIVRGPNKNIQYF. DNA of the CDR3: TGTGCCAGCAGGATAGTCCGGGGTCCAAACAAAAACATTCAGTACTTC. The V call is TRBV28, the J call TRBJ2-4; TRBD2 might be the D (5 bases). V was trimmed by 6 bases and J by 3 bases, leaving 18 bases between them. Germline lookup yields CDR1 MDHEN and CDR2 SYDVKM. The CDR3 extends over 16 amino acids.

V usage is TRBV6-6 and J usage is TRBJ1-4, with a tentative D call TRBD1 (6 bases). Germline values: CDR1 MNHNY, CDR2 SVGAGI (reference sequence). V was cut by 1 base and J by 7 bases, with 7 bases left in between. This CDR3 region has 13 residues. CDR3 nucleotides: TGTGCCAGCAGTTACTTCAGGGGTGAAAAACTGTTTTTT. This codes for CASSYFRGEKLFF.

The chain uses TRBV6-5 and TRBJ1-5, with a tentative D call TRBD1 (6 bases). Trimming pared 6 bases from V and 7 bases from J, leaving 10 bases between. The CDR3 contains 12 residues. The germline CDR1 and CDR2 sequences are MNHEY and SVGAGI. CDR3: CASRQGGQPQHF. CDR3 DNA: TGTGCCAGCAGACAGGGCGGACAGCCCCAGCATTTT.

The chain recombines TRBV19 with TRBJ2-7; 8 bases agree with TRBD1. The CDR3 covers 15 residues. Germline V lookup: CDR1 LNHDA, CDR2 SQIVND (reference sequence). The junction had 11 bases not matched to a gene; V was cut back by 5 bases and J by 5 bases. The CDR3 reads CASSWMPGGLNEQYF. For the CDR3, the DNA is TGTGCCAGTAGTTGGATGCCAGGGGGCCTCAACGAGCAGTACTTC.

Notes on this clone: A read error may produce the germline difference seen at one junction end. This chain links TRBV6-2 or TRBV6-3 with TRBJ2-7, with D unresolved. The CDR3 has 12 amino acids. From germline, CDR1 is MNHEY and CDR2 SVGEGT. Written as DNA, the CDR3 is TGTGCCAGTAGTTACCCCACCTACGAGCAGTACTTC. Translation gives CASSYPTYEQYF.

The chain combines TRBV6-5 with TRBJ2-7; tentative D call: TRBD1 (8 bases). The germline V gene encodes CDR1 MNHEY and CDR2 SVGAGI. The CDR3 covers 13 residues. V dropped 5 bases and J dropped 6 bases, with 14 bases sitting between them. CDR3 nucleotides: TGTGCCAGCAGTACACACAGGGGGGGCGAGCAGTACTTC. It encodes CASSTHRGGEQYF.

This clone was found a few times. DNA of the CDR3: TGCGCCAGCAGCCCGACAGGGGATCGGTATGGCTACACCTTC. Protein: CASSPTGDRYGYTF. The V and J genes are TRBV5-1 and TRBJ1-2, with TRBD1 identical over 8 bases. Germline values: CDR1 SGHRS, CDR2 YFSETQ. The CDR3 sequence is 14 residues long. The V and J ends lost 4 bases and 5 bases, in that order; junction bases with no gene match: 7. The full variable domain, its missing parts supplied by reference TRBV5-1 and TRBJ1-2, is KAGVTQTPRYLIKTRGQQVTLSCSPISGHRSVSWYQQTPGQGLQFLFEYFSETQRNKGNFPGRFSGRQFSNSRSEMNVSTLELGDSALYLCASSPTGDRYGYTFGSGTRLTVV.

The chain joins TRBV7-2 to TRBJ2-2, with 7 bases lining up with TRBD2. Germline V gene lookup returns CDR1 SGHTA and CDR2 FQGNSA. The CDR3 extends over 15 amino acids. The trim removed 2 bases at V and 4 bases at J, leaving 4 bases unmatched. CDR3 bases: TGTGCCAGCAGCTTATCTAGCGGAGGCACCGGGGAGCTGTTTTTT. As protein: CASSLSSGGTGELFF.

The V gene is TRBV27, the J gene TRBJ2-3; D may be TRBD2 (6 bases). CDR3 length: 16 amino acids. Germline assignment: CDR1 MNHEY and CDR2 SMNVEV (reference sequence). V was shortened by 2 bases and J by 6 bases, with 18 bases between the two germline ends. CDR3 region: CASSLGASAIPDTQYF. Written as DNA, the CDR3 is TGTGCCAGCAGTTTAGGGGCTAGCGCAATACCTGATACGCAGTATTTT.

The chain combines TRBV29-1 with TRBJ2-2; 9 nucleotides align to TRBD2. The germline CDR1 and CDR2 sequences are SQVTM and ANQGSEA. V dropped 6 bases and J dropped 6; count of bases not matched to a gene: 11. CDR3 length equals 15 residues. The CDR3 DNA sequence: TGCAGCGTGGCCAATAGCGGGAGAGGCGCCGGGGAGCTGTTTTTT. The encoded protein is CSVANSGRGAGELFF.

This rearrangement joins TRBV19 to TRBJ1-5; TRBD1 matches at 10 bases. CDR3 length: 17 amino acids. The ends lost 4 bases at V and 0 bases at J; junction bases unmatched: 6. Germline CDR1 LNHDA, CDR2 SQIVND (reference sequence). The CDR3 sequence is CASSTGTGAYSNQPQHF. In DNA, the CDR3 is TGTGCCAGTAGTACAGGGACAGGGGCATATAGCAATCAGCCCCAGCATTTT.

This clone occurred once. The genes are TRBV19 and TRBJ1-2; weak D call: TRBD1 (6 bases). From germline, CDR1 is LNHDA and CDR2 SQIVND (reference sequence). CDR3 length: 15 amino acids. V shed 5 bases and J shed 2 bases, with 15 bases lying between them. CDR3 region: CASSVTGTSNYGYTF. CDR3 coding DNA: TGTGCCAGTAGTGTTACAGGGACGTCCAACTATGGCTACACCTTC. Based on the CDR3 plus reference TRBV19 and TRBJ1-2, the full variable domain is DGGITQSPKYLFRKEGQNVTLSCEQNLNHDAMYWYRQDPGQGLRLIYYSQIVNDFQKGDIAEGYSVSREKKESFPLTVTSAQKNPTAFYLCASSVTGTSNYGYTFGSGTRLTVV.

The rearrangement links TRBV21-1 to TRBJ1-2. TRBV21-1 is shown as a pseudogene. The CDR3 is 15 residues long. The CDR3 region has the DNA TGTGCCAGCAGCCAAAGGTGGCAGTTGAACTATGGCTACACCTTC. Encoded protein: CASSQRWQLNYGYTF.

This sequence joins TRBV4-1 and TRBJ2-3; D possibly matches TRBD1 or TRBD2 (5 bases each). Trimming took 3 bases from V and 1 from J, leaving 14 bases between them. This CDR3 spans 16 amino acids. Per the germline V gene, CDR1 is MGHRA and CDR2 is YSYEKL. DNA for the CDR3: TGCGCCAGCAGCCAGGTGGGAAGAGGGGGCACAGATACGCAGTATTTT. This codes for CASSQVGRGGTDTQYF.

This clone was recorded only once. This chain uses TRBV25-1 with TRBJ1-1, with D unclear. V dropped 6 bases and J dropped 0 bases, with 11 bases sitting between them. The germline V gene has CDR1 MGHDK and CDR2 SYGVNS. The CDR3 covers 14 residues. CDR3 in amino acids: CASSHLTVNTEAFF. For the CDR3, the DNA is TGTGCCAGCAGCCACTTGACCGTGAACACTGAAGCTTTCTTT.

This rearrangement joins TRBV27 to TRBJ1-4; D is possibly TRBD1 (6 bases). CDR3 size: 15 residues. Per germline, CDR1 MNHEY and CDR2 SMNVEV (reference sequence). Between the trimmed V and J ends, which lost 5 bases and 8 bases, there was a span of 18 bases. DNA of the CDR3: TGTGCCAGCAGTCCGCCCGGGGGGCCGCGAGAAAAACTGTTTTTT. It translates to CASSPPGGPREKLFF.

CDR3 coding DNA: TGTGCCAGCAGCGTAGGACTGGGGGAGACCCAGTACTTC. Residues: CASSVGLGETQYF. This rearrangement joins TRBV9 to TRBJ2-5; no firm D call. CDR1 is SGDLS, CDR2 YYNGEE, per germline. The CDR3 spans 13 residues. V was cut by 0 bases and J by 5 bases, with 8 bases left in between.

In its sample, this clone was seen once. The V and J genes are TRBV29-1 and TRBJ2-5, with TRBD2 identical over 13 bases. This CDR3 is built from 16 residues. The germline CDR1 and CDR2 sequences are SQVTM and ANQGSEA. Trimming at V came to 5 bases and at J to 5 bases, leaving 11 bases not matched to a gene. The CDR3 DNA reads TGCAGCGTTTGGAGGGGACTAGCGGGGTCGAAGGAGACCCAGTACTTC. It yields the protein CSVWRGLAGSKETQYF.

This chain links TRBV28 with TRBJ1-4; D is possibly TRBD1 (5 bases). V was pared by 6 bases and J by 8 bases, with 10 bases between. Germline assignment: CDR1 MDHEN and CDR2 SYDVKM. The CDR3 spans 12 residues. CDR3 DNA: TGTGCCAGCAGGACAGTCAGCGAAAAACTGTTTTTT. Its translation is CASRTVSEKLFF.

The rearrangement uses TRBV9 and TRBJ1-6; D not resolved. V dropped 5 bases and J dropped 9 bases, with 15 bases sitting between them. CDR1 is SGDLS and CDR2 is YYNGEE in the germline V gene. The CDR3 sequence is 14 residues long. The CDR3 sequence is CASRRGGVSSPLHF. DNA of the CDR3: TGTGCCAGCAGGAGAGGTGGAGTAAGTTCACCCCTCCACTTT.

This clone was picked up one time. V is TRBV9 and J is TRBJ2-1; TRBD2 aligns across 11 bases. The CDR3 spans 17 residues. The V gene's germline CDR1 is SGDLS and CDR2 YYNGEE. With 4 bases clipped from V and 0 bases from J, the junction kept 6 bases outside the gene matches. CDR3 DNA: TGTGCCAGCAGCTCCCGACTAGCGGGGAGCTCCTACAATGAGCAGTTCTTC. It specifies CASSSRLAGSSYNEQFF.

The CDR3 protein is CASSSQGRSEQYF. DNA for the CDR3: TGTGCCAGCAGCTCCCAGGGCAGGTCCGAGCAGTACTTC. This chain uses TRBV11-2 with TRBJ2-7; tentative D call: TRBD1 (5 bases). Germline assignment: CDR1 SGHAT and CDR2 FQNNGV. The V and J ends lost 4 bases and 6 bases respectively, with 13 bases between them. This CDR3 has 13 amino acids. The whole variable domain, remainder taken from reference TRBV11-2 and TRBJ2-7, is EAGVAQSPRYKIIEKRQSVAFWCNPISGHATLYWYQQILGQGPKLLIQFQNNGVVDDSQLPKDRFSAERLKGVDSTLKIQPAKLEDSAVYLCASSSQGRSEQYFGPGTRLTVT.

The chain has TRBV7-2 and TRBJ2-7, with TRBD2 as a possible D gene (6 bases). The CDR3 totals 15 residues. Germline values: CDR1 SGHTA, CDR2 FQGNSA. Deletions cut 0 bases from V and 4 bases from J, with 13 bases between. CDR3 nucleotides: TGTGCCAGCAGCTTAGCGGGGGGTGAACAATACGAGCAGTACTTC. Protein sequence: CASSLAGGEQYEQYF.

The V and J genes are TRBV24-1 and TRBJ1-4, with D unresolved. This CDR3 has 14 residues. CDR1 and CDR2 (germline): KGHDR, SFDVKD. V was clipped by 5 bases and J by 4 bases, with 10 bases between them. In nucleotides, the CDR3 is TGTGCCACCAGTGGCGAAGCGGGTAATGAAAAACTGTTTTTT. It yields the protein CATSGEAGNEKLFF.

This chain uses TRBV27 with TRBJ2-7; 7 bases are shared with TRBD1. V lost 4 bases, J lost 3 bases, and 3 bases stayed unmatched. CDR3 length: 13 amino acids. Germline assignment: CDR1 MNHEY and CDR2 SMNVEV (reference sequence). CDR3 nucleotides: TGTGCCAGCAGTTACAGGGGTGACTACGAGCAGTACTTC. Residues: CASSYRGDYEQYF.

The chain has TRBV7-2 and TRBJ1-5; tentatively, D is TRBD1 (6 bases). V was cut by 6 bases and J by 7 bases, with 16 bases left in between. Germline V gives CDR1 SGHTA, CDR2 FQGNSA. The CDR3 is 14 amino acids. The CDR3 DNA reads TGTGCCAGCAGGATCGCGACAGGAGGGCAGCCCCAGCATTTT. Amino acids: CASRIATGGQPQHF. Full variable domain (remainder filled in from reference TRBV7-2 and TRBJ1-5): GAGVSQSPSNKVTEKGKDVELRCDPISGHTALYWYRQSLGQGLEFLIYFQGNSAPDKSGLPSDRFSAERTGGSVSTLTIQRTQQEDSAVYLCASRIATGGQPQHFGDGTRLSIL.

This chain links TRBV15 with TRBJ1-1; tentative D call: TRBD1 (5 bases). From germline, CDR1 is LNHNV and CDR2 YYDKDF (reference sequence). The CDR3 extends over 18 amino acids. The ends were cut back, 0 bases at V and 7 bases at J, with 24 bases in the middle. This chain's CDR3 is CATSRDFGAGGSTGEAFF. CDR3 DNA sequence: TGTGCCACCAGCAGAGATTTCGGGGCAGGCGGGTCAACGGGTGAAGCTTTCTTT. Combining the CDR3 with reference TRBV15 and TRBJ1-1 gives the whole variable domain DAMVIQNPRYQVTQFGKPVTLSCSQTLNHNVMYWYQQKSSQAPKLLFHYYDKDFNNEADTPDNFQSRRPNTSFCFLDIRSPGLGDTAMYLCATSRDFGAGGSTGEAFFGQGTRLTVV.